This T cell receptor beta chain was profiled in a study of blood T cell repertoires in COVID-19. Across the whole study: Sample material is recorded as cDNA or gDNA derived from T cells, B-cell-depleted T cells, or PBMCs.

V was shortened by 6 bases and J by 7 bases, with 19 bases between the two germline ends. The germline CDR1 and CDR2 sequences are MDHEN and SYDVKM. The CDR3 length is 14 residues. Data came from immunoSEQ multiplex PCR; TCRdb stores just in-frame clones and leaves some out. The repertoire holds 200,000 to 250,000 clones, approximately 90% seen once, with about 6% in the top ten. The source of this sequence is a man aged 60 to 69 who had recovered from COVID-19. The chain has TRBV28 and TRBJ2-7; TRBD2 is a possible D gene (6 bases). The sequenced material came from peripheral blood. CDR3 DNA sequence: TGTGCCAGCAGCCGGAGGACTACCCTGGGGGAGCAGTACTTC. It encodes CASSRRTTLGEQYF.